This T cell receptor beta chain appears in the sequencing data of a study of T cells in Graves' hyperthyroidism and ophthalmopathy. This CDR3 contains 13 residues. Germline V CDR1 and CDR2: SQVTM, ANQGSEA. V lost 5 bases to trimming and J lost 7 bases, with 17 bases between them. Patients with uncontrolled infections, other autoimmune diseases, pregnancy or lactation were excluded. Fresh peripheral blood, roughly 9.6 ml, was the source of the PBMCs. The source material, RNA transcripts, was used to amplify TCR beta CDR3 regions. The primer set for the first-round RT-PCR of the TCR CDR3 was HTBI. TCRdb processed the multiplex PCR reads anew with MiXCR; each CDR3 protein has one entry. Of over 550,000 distinct CDR3 sequences listed, 16% were seen once; the top ten hold under 20%.

The sequence was collected from a woman aged 18 to 35 with Graves' hyperthyroidism. This chain uses TRBV29-1 with TRBJ2-5; no firm D call. Specimen: blood. The CDR3 is CSVHDSLRGTQYF. DNA of the CDR3: TGCAGCGTTCACGACTCCCTACGTGGGACCCAGTACTTC.